This T cell receptor beta chain emerged from a study of shared clonotypes between healthy human individuals. Study context: The donor group consisted of a couple of women and a few men, aged 18 to 49. Whole-study findings and limits: Researchers found naive subsets generally carried larger estimated richness than memory subsets.

Worth noting for this clone: Its matching antigen is unknown.

Study processing details: Filtering was not the same, since immunoSEQ gave junction-only sequences without quality scores. TCRdb keeps only in-frame clones here, not all; method: immunoSEQ multiplex PCR. V and J calls plus clone size are reproduced from that table; the DNA served to infer D and trimming. The table has 2 million to 2.5 million clones, approximately 94% seen once. V lost 2 bases, J lost 7 bases, and 10 bases stayed unmatched. This CDR3 contains 17 residues. Germline assignment: CDR1 MGHRA and CDR2 YSYEKL. Every donor, a Caucasian adult, lived in Nashville, Tennessee. The TCR was taken from a man between 18 and 29 years old in good health. The chain employs TRBV4-1 and TRBJ1-6; 8 positions match TRBD1. Material for sequencing was naive CD4+ T cells sorted from blood. The subset denotes: CD45RA+ positively selected. For the CDR3, the DNA is TGCGCCAGCAGCCAAACCCCCCGACAGGGGAAGAATTCACCCCTCCACTTT. The encoded protein is CASSQTPRQGKNSPLHF.